This T cell receptor beta chain comes out of a study of blood T cell repertoires in COVID-19. Study background: Spain, Italy and the United States supplied samples that represented acute and convalescent COVID-19. PBMCs, B-cell-depleted T cells, or T cells were the source of the cDNA or gDNA that made up the material.

This clone appeared once. Germline lookup yields CDR1 SGHVS and CDR2 FNYEAQ. V lost 5 bases, J lost 0 bases, and 10 bases lay in between. The CDR3 sequence is 15 residues long. Per the original data handling: The authors estimated nucleated cell counts from reference gene primer amplification. Assay: immunoSEQ multiplex PCR; the TCRdb copy retains only in-frame clones and omits some. That table supplies the V and J calls and clone size; D and trimming were determined from the DNA. The sample has about 26,000 clones, around 61% seen once. V usage is TRBV7-6 and J usage is TRBJ1-4, with D hard to call. The receptor comes from a man in his 60s with active or convalescent COVID-19. The specimen sequenced was peripheral blood. CDR3 in amino acids: CASSPDTTTNEKLFF. CDR3 DNA: TGTGCCAGCAGCCCAGACACAACAACTAATGAAAAACTGTTTTTT.